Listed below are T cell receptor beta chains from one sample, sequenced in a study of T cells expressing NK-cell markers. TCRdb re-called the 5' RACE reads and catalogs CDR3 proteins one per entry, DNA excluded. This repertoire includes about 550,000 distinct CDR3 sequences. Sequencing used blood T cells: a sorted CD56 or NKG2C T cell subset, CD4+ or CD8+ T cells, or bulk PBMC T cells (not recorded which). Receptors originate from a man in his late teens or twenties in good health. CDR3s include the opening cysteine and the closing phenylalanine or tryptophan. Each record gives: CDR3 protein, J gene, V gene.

CASRPTGSGANVLTF,TRBJ2-6,TRBV27
CSVVVIGQGRETQYF,TRBJ2-5,TRBV29-1
CASRLAEYNEQFF,TRBJ2-1,TRBV6-1
CASSNPGRDSSYNEQFF,TRBJ2-1,TRBV7-9
CASRNGRRAYNEQFF,TRBJ2-1,TRBV7-9
CASSVAGNTGELFF,TRBJ2-2,TRBV9
CASSPEGGRHTDTQYF,TRBJ2-3,TRBV27
CASSQDVDGYEQYF,TRBJ2-7,TRBV4-2
CASSSGTGPVNTQYF,TRBJ2-3,TRBV19
CASSLSPGQGPFYEQYF,TRBJ2-7,TRBV27
CASRQGARGYTF,TRBJ1-2,TRBV12-3/TRBV12-4
CASSFPRTSLEETQYF,TRBJ2-5,TRBV7-2
CASSLVMGFDNEQFF,TRBJ2-1,TRBV5-6
CSASRQGRGTGELFF,TRBJ2-2,TRBV20-1
CSASTAVEQFF,TRBJ2-1,TRBV20-1
CASSLGIGQGLGKLFF,TRBJ1-4,TRBV7-2
CSATLGQGLAGNSPLHF,TRBJ1-6,TRBV20-1
CASSQLRLAGVAGELFF,TRBJ2-2,TRBV3-1
CASSRGLEQFF,TRBJ2-1,TRBV5-1
CASTPGGTYEQYF,TRBJ2-7,TRBV12-3/TRBV12-4
CAWRQLGTGGHEQFF,TRBJ2-1,TRBV30
CASSLDGRVNYEQYF,TRBJ2-7,TRBV5-1
CASSKGGRGTQYF,TRBJ2-5,TRBV7-6